Listed below are T cell receptor beta chains from one sample, sequenced in a study of radiotherapy plus CTLA-4 blockade in lung cancer. Method: immunoSEQ multiplex PCR; TCRdb's copy keeps in-frame clones and lacks some. This sample has 50,000 to 70,000 clones, with just under 85% found just once. Material: peripheral blood, obtained from a patient treated with radiotherapy plus ipilimumab. These receptors were obtained from a human donor with non-small cell lung cancer whose response to radiotherapy plus ipilimumab could not be evaluated. Both conserved end residues are part of each CDR3. The D gene is left open where the match is weak. Not all rows give a size; the values are once, few, many and, for expanded clones, a class.

v_call cdr3_length clone_size d_call cdr3_aa
TRBV5-4 14 . TRBD2 CASSLGLAGDTQYF
TRBV4-1 13 . . CASSQASTGELFF
TRBV7-2 12 . . CASSLDFSPLHF
TRBV5-4 13 . TRBD2 CALGLAGADTQYF
TRBV7-2 16 . TRBD2 CASSPPGLAGNNEQFF
TRBV7-2 16 . TRBD1 CASSLSTGYIGNTIYF
TRBV11-2 17 . TRBD1 CASSLGAGGAFNTEAFF
TRBV10-2 16 . . CASSETWTDLTYEQYF
TRBV15 16 few TRBD1 CATSRDQGASTDTQYF
TRBV28 16 once . CASSPPKGGATDTQYF
TRBV4-1 17 few TRBD1 CASSQVPGQGAREKLFF
TRBV7-6 16 . TRBD2 CASSILSGTSTDTQYF
TRBV6-6 16 . TRBD2 CASSYSLAGGVYEQYF
TRBV7-9 13 . TRBD1 CASSPGGENIQYF
TRBV7-2 18 . . CASSLEGGRFANTGELFF
TRBV7-9 14 . TRBD1 CASSSRTGGNEQYF
TRBV5-1 15 . . CASSLGQRYNSPLHF
TRBV9 15 . . CASSSGGLSGNTIYF
TRBV30 15 once . CAYYIWGRSGNTIYF
TRBV6-6 13 few . CASSGRENTEAFF
TRBV7-2 12 . . CASSSGLYEQYF
TRBV30 15 few TRBD2 CAWMLAGGPGETQYF
TRBV2 18 . TRBD2 CASSEAGLAGRTGETQYF
TRBV7-7 15 once . CASSLAGRSTDTQYF
TRBV7-2 18 . . CASSLAGGTGRGWYEQYF
TRBV6-5 15 . TRBD2 CASSLGTSGGDEQFF
TRBV19 16 . TRBD1 CASSTHPGQGIETQYF